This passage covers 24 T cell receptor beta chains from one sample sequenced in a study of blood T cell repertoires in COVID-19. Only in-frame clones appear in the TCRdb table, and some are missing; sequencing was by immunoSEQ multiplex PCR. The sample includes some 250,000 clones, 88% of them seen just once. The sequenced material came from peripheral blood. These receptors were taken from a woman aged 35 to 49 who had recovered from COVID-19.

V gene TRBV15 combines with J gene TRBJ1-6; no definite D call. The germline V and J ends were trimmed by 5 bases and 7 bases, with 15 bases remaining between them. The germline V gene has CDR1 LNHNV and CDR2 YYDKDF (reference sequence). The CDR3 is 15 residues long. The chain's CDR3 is CATSAGSWANSPLHF. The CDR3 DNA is TGTGCCACCAGCGCAGGATCGTGGGCAAATTCACCCCTCCACTTT.

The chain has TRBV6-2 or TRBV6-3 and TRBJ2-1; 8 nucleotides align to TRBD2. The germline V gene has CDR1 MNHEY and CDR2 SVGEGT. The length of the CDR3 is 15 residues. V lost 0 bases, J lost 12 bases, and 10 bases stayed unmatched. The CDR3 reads CASSYSTGSGTRQFF. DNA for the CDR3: TGTGCCAGCAGTTACTCGACCGGGAGCGGGACTAGGCAGTTCTTC.

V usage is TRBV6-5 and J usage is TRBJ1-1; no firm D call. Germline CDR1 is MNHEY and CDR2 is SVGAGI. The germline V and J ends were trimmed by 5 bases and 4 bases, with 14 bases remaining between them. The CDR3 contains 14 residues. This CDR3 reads CASSPRGGSTEAFF. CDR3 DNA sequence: TGTGCCAGCAGTCCCCGGGGAGGGAGCACTGAAGCTTTCTTT.

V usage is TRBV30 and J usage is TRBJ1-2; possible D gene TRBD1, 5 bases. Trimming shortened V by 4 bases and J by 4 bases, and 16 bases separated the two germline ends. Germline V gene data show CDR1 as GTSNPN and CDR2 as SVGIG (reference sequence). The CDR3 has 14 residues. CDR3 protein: CAWTPGGVPYGYTF. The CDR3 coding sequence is TGTGCCTGGACCCCCGGGGGGGTGCCCTATGGCTACACCTTC. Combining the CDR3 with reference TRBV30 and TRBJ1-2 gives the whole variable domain SQTIHQWPATLVQPVGSPLSLECTVEGTSNPNLYWYRQAAGRGLQLLFYSVGIGQISSEVPQNLSASRPQDRQFILSSKKLLLSDSGFYLCAWTPGGVPYGYTFGSGTRLTVV.

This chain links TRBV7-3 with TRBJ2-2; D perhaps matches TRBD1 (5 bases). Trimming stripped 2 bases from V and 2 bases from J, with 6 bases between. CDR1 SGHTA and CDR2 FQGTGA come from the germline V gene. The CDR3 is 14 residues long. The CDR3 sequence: CASSLGANTGELFF. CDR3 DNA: TGTGCCAGCAGCTTAGGGGCTAACACCGGGGAGCTGTTTTTT.

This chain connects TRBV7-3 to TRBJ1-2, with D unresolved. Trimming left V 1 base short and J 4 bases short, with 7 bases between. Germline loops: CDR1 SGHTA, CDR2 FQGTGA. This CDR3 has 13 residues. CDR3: CASSLRRGYGYTF. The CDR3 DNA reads TGTGCCAGCAGCTTAAGGCGGGGCTATGGCTACACCTTC. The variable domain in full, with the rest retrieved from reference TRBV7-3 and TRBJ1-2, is GAGVSQTPSNKVTEKGKYVELRCDPISGHTALYWYRQSLGQGPEFLIYFQGTGAADDSGLPNDRFFAVRPEGSVSTLKIQRTERGDSAVYLCASSLRRGYGYTFGSGTRLTVV.

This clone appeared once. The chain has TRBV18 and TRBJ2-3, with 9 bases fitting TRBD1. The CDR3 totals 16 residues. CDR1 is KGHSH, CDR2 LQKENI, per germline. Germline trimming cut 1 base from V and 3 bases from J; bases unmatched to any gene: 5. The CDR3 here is CASSPRGGQGTDTQYF. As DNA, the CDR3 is TGTGCCAGCTCACCACGGGGGGGACAGGGAACAGATACGCAGTATTTT. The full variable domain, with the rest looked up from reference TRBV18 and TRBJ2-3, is NAGVMQNPRHLVRRRGQEARLRCSPMKGHSHVYWYRQLPEEGLKFMVYLQKENIIDESGMPKERFSAEFPKEGPSILRIQQVVRGDSAAYFCASSPRGGQGTDTQYFGPGTRLTVL.

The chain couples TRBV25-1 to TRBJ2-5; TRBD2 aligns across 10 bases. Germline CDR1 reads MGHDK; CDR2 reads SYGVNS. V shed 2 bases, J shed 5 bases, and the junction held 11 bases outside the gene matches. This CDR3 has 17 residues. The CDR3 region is CASSEGRVAGGLETQYF. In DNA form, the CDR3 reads TGTGCCAGCAGTGAAGGTCGAGTAGCGGGAGGCTTGGAGACCCAGTACTTC.

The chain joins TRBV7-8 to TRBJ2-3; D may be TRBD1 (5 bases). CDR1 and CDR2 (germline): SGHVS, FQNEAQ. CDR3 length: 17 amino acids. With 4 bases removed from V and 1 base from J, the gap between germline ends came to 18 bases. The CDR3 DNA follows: TGTGCCAGCAGCTCCCAAAGGGGTGGCGTGGGCACAGATACGCAGTATTTT. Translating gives CASSSQRGGVGTDTQYF.

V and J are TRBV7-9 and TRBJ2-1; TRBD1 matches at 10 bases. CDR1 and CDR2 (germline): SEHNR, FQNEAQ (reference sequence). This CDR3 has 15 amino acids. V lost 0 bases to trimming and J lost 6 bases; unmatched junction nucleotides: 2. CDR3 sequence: CASSLAWTGGNEQFF. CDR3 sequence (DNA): TGTGCCAGCAGCTTAGCGTGGACAGGGGGCAATGAGCAGTTCTTC. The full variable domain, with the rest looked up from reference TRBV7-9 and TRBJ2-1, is DTGVSQNPRHKITKRGQNVTFRCDPISEHNRLYWYRQTLGQGPEFLTYFQNEAQLEKSRLLSDRFSAERPKGSFSTLEIQRTEQGDSAMYLCASSLAWTGGNEQFFGPGTRLTVL.

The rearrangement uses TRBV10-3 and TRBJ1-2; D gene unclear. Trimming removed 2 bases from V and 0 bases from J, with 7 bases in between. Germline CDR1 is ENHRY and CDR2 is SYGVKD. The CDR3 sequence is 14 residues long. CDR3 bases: TGTGCCATCAGTGAGGGCCAAGCTAACTATGGCTACACCTTC. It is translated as CAISEGQANYGYTF.

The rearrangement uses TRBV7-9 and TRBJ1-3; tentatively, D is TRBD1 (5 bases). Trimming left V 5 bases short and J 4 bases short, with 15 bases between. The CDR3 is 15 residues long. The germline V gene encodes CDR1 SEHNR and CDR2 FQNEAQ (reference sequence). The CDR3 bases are TGTGCCAGCAGCCCCGGACCTGGGGCGGGAAACACCATATATTTT. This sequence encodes CASSPGPGAGNTIYF.

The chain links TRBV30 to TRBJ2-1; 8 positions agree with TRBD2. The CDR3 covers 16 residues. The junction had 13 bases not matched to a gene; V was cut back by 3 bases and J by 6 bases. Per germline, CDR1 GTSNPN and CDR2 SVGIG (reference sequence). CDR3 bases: TGTGCCTGGAGAGAACCGGGACTAGTTGGGTCCAATGAGCAGTTCTTC. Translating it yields CAWREPGLVGSNEQFF.

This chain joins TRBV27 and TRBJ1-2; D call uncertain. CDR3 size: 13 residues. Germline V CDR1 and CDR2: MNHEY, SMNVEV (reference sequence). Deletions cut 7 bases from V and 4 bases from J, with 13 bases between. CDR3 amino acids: CASTPVRGYGYTF. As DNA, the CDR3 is TGTGCCAGCACCCCGGTCCGCGGCTATGGCTACACCTTC.

In DNA, the CDR3 is TGTGCCAGTAGTATGAGCCCGAACACTGAAGCTTTCTTT. Protein product: CASSMSPNTEAFF. V and J are TRBV19 and TRBJ1-1; no clear D gene. Germline CDR1 is LNHDA and CDR2 is SQIVND (reference sequence). The CDR3 length is 13 residues. V shed 3 bases and J shed 1 base, with 6 bases lying between them.

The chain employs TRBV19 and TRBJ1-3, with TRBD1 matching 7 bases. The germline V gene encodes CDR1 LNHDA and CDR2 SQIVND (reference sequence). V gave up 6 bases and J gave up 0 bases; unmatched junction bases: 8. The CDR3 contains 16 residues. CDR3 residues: CASSFRDSLSGNTIYF. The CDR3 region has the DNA TGTGCCAGTAGCTTCCGGGACAGCCTCTCTGGAAACACCATATATTTT. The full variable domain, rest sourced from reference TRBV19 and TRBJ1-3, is DGGITQSPKYLFRKEGQNVTLSCEQNLNHDAMYWYRQDPGQGLRLIYYSQIVNDFQKGDIAEGYSVSREKKESFPLTVTSAQKNPTAFYLCASSFRDSLSGNTIYFGEGSWLTVV.

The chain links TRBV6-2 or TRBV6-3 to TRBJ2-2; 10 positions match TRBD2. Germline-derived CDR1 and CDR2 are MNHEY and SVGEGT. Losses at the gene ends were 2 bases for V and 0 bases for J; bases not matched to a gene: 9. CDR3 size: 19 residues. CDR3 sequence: CASSYDTPSGGTNTGELFF. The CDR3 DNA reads TGTGCCAGCAGTTACGACACCCCTAGCGGGGGTACGAACACCGGGGAGCTGTTTTTT.

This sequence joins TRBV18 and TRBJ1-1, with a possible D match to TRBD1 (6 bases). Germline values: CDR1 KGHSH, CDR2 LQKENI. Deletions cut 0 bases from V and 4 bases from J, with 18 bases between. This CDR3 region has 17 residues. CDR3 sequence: CASSPPSRGSLSTEAFF. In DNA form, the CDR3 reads TGTGCCAGCTCACCACCGTCCAGGGGAAGTTTGTCCACTGAAGCTTTCTTT.

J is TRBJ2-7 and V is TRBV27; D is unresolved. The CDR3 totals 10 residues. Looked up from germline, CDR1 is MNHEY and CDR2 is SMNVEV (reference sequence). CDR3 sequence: CASTPWKRSV. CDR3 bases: TGTGCCAGCACCCCTTGGAAGAGGTCCGTC.

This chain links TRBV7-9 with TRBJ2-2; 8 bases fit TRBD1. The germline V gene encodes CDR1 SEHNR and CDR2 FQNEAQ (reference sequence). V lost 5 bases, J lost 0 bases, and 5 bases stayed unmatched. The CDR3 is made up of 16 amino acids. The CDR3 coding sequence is TGTGCCAGCAGCAGGGACAGGCCCCCGAACACCGGGGAGCTGTTTTTT. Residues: CASSRDRPPNTGELFF. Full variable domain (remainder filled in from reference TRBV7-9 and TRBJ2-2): DTGVSQNPRHKITKRGQNVTFRCDPISEHNRLYWYRQTLGQGPEFLTYFQNEAQLEKSRLLSDRFSAERPKGSFSTLEIQRTEQGDSAMYLCASSRDRPPNTGELFFGEGSRLTVL.

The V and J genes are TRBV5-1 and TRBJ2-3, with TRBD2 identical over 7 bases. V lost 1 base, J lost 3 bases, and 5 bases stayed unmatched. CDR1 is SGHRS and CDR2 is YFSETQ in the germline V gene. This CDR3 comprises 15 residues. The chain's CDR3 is CASSLLWEGTDTQYF. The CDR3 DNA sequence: TGCGCCAGCAGCTTGTTGTGGGAGGGGACAGATACGCAGTATTTT.

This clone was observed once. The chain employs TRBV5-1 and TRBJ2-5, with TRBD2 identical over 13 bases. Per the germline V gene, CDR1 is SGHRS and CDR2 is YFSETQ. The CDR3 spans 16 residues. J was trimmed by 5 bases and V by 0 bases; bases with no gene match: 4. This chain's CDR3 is CASSLAPTSGGETQYF. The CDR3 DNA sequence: TGCGCCAGCAGCTTGGCCCCGACTAGCGGGGGGGAGACCCAGTACTTC.

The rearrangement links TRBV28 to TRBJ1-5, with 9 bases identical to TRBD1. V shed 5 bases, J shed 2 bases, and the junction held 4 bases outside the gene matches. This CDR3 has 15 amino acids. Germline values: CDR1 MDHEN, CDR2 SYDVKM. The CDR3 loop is CASSPQGAGNQPQHF. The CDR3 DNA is TGTGCCAGCAGTCCACAGGGGGCTGGCAATCAGCCCCAGCATTTT.

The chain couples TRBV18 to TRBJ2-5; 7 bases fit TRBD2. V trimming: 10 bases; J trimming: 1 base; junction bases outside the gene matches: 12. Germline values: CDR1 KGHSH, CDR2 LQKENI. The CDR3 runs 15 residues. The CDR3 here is CATGPGGGLQETQYF. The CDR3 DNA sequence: TGTGCCACCGGACCCGGGGGAGGGCTCCAAGAGACCCAGTACTTC.